Listed below are T cell receptor beta chains from one sample, sequenced in a study of OX40 agonist ivuxolimab in advanced cancers. Assay: immunoSEQ multiplex PCR; the TCRdb copy retains only in-frame clones and omits some. Counted here are about 77,000 clones, 90% to 95% occurring once; the ten biggest clones make up around 20%. The sequencing used CD4+ or CD8+ T cells sorted from blood, collected in a trial of the OX40 agonist ivuxolimab. The receptors come from an adult with an advanced solid tumor such as melanoma, head and neck, liver or kidney cancer. CDR3s include the opening cysteine and the closing phenylalanine or tryptophan. Each record gives: clone size, D gene, V gene, J gene, CDR3 protein, CDR3 DNA. D genes are given only for firm matches. The listing skips clone size in some rows; elsewhere it reads once, few, many or a size class.

-	-	TRBV27	TRBJ2-4	CASSWSAKNIQYF	TGTGCCAGCAGTTGGAGTGCCAAAAACATTCAGTACTTC
-	TRBD1	TRBV27	TRBJ2-7	CASSRGGTGHYEQYF	TGTGCCAGCAGTAGAGGTGGGACAGGACACTACGAGCAGTACTTC
-	-	TRBV4-1	TRBJ2-3	CASRVGGSDTQYF	TGCGCCAGCAGGGTCGGAGGTTCGGATACGCAGTATTTT
-	TRBD2	TRBV7-9	TRBJ2-2	CASSLRGLQTNTGELFF	TGTGCCAGCAGCTTAAGGGGACTACAAACGAACACCGGGGAGCTGTTTTTT
-	TRBD1	TRBV10-2	TRBJ2-7	CASSESGAPGQGAYEQYF	TGCGCCAGCAGTGAGTCAGGGGCCCCGGGACAGGGGGCCTACGAGCAGTACTTC
-	-	TRBV9	TRBJ1-1	CASSRGGFGTEAFF	TGTGCCAGCAGCAGAGGGGGATTCGGCACTGAAGCTTTCTTT
-	-	TRBV6-6	TRBJ2-7	CASSSGTYEQYF	TGTGCCAGCAGTTCAGGGACCTACGAGCAGTACTTC
-	TRBD2	TRBV9	TRBJ2-1	CASSVSGGAEHEQFF	TGTGCCAGCAGCGTTAGCGGGGGGGCCGAGCATGAGCAGTTCTTC
-	-	TRBV13	TRBJ1-1	CASSFPTEAFF	TGTGCCAGCAGCTTTCCGACTGAAGCTTTCTTT
-	-	TRBV6-5	TRBJ2-7	CASSPRTERAYEQYF	TGTGCCAGCAGCCCACGGACAGAGCGAGCCTACGAGCAGTACTTC
once	-	TRBV7-2	TRBJ1-2	CASSFQLEDYYGYTF	TGTGCCAGCAGCTTTCAGTTGGAGGACTACTATGGCTACACCTTC
-	TRBD1	TRBV6-6	TRBJ1-1	CASSLQGRNTEAFF	TGTGCCAGCAGTTTACAGGGGCGGAACACTGAAGCTTTCTTT
-	TRBD2	TRBV5-1	TRBJ2-1	CASSLAIAGASPYNEQFF	TGCGCCAGCAGCTTGGCAATAGCGGGAGCCAGCCCCTACAATGAGCAGTTCTTC
-	-	TRBV5-4	TRBJ1-1	CASSLQGKTEAFF	TGTGCCAGCAGCTTGCAGGGGAAGACTGAAGCTTTCTTT
-	-	TRBV11-3	TRBJ2-2	CASSLEEMGAVTGELFF	TGTGCCAGCAGCTTAGAGGAGATGGGGGCGGTCACCGGGGAGCTGTTTTTT
-	TRBD1	TRBV19	TRBJ1-2	CASTLQGATERGYTF	TGTGCCAGTACTCTTCAGGGGGCGACAGAGCGTGGCTACACCTTC
-	-	TRBV4-1	TRBJ2-7	CASSQTGLYEQYF	TGCGCCAGCAGCCAGACGGGACTCTACGAGCAGTACTTC
-	-	TRBV4-1	TRBJ1-1	CASSPDSMNTEAFF	TGCGCCAGCAGCCCGGACAGTATGAACACTGAAGCTTTCTTT
once	-	TRBV28	TRBJ1-2	CASSSLRLNYGYTF	TGTGCCAGCAGTTCCCTCAGGCTTAACTATGGCTACACCTTC
-	-	TRBV6-6	TRBJ1-5	CASKVGLPNNQPQHF	TGTGCCAGCAAAGTCGGACTGCCAAACAATCAGCCCCAGCATTTT
-	TRBD1	TRBV7-9	TRBJ1-1	CASRLGRETGGTEAFF	TGTGCCAGCAGGTTAGGTAGGGAAACAGGGGGCACTGAAGCTTTCTTT
-	-	TRBV7-9	TRBJ1-2	CASSLDDYGYTF	TGTGCCAGCAGCTTGGACGACTATGGCTACACCTTC
few	-	TRBV19	TRBJ2-7	CASSMAAGAYEQYF	TGTGCCAGTAGTATGGCGGCGGGGGCTTACGAGCAGTACTTC
few	-	TRBV30	TRBJ1-1	CAWSKAPEAFF	TGTGCCTGGAGTAAGGCCCCAGAAGCTTTCTTT
-	TRBD1	TRBV4-1	TRBJ2-7	CASSSPTGGLSYEQYF	TGCGCCAGCAGCTCCCCGACAGGGGGCCTCTCCTACGAGCAGTACTTC
-	-	TRBV5-4	TRBJ2-5	CAIDSQETQYF	TGTGCCATAGACAGCCAAGAGACCCAGTACTTC
-	-	TRBV4-1	TRBJ2-7	CASSQDNGVYEQYF	TGCGCCAGCAGCCAAGACAATGGGGTTTACGAGCAGTACTTC
-	TRBD2	TRBV28	TRBJ2-1	CASSVAGAYNEQFF	TGTGCCAGCAGTGTAGCGGGAGCCTACAATGAGCAGTTCTTC
-	-	TRBV27	TRBJ2-7	CASSLWGERSYEQYF	TGTGCCAGCAGTTTATGGGGAGAGAGGTCCTACGAGCAGTACTTC
-	-	TRBV5-1	TRBJ2-3	CASSRYGTGATDTQYF	TGCGCCAGCAGCAGATACGGAACCGGGGCCACAGATACGCAGTATTTT
-	TRBD1	TRBV6-6	TRBJ2-1	CASRPRTGKNEQFF	TGTGCCAGCAGGCCACGGACAGGGAAGAATGAGCAGTTCTTC
-	-	TRBV4-2	TRBJ2-5	CASSQSGVSQETQYF	TGTGCCAGCAGCCAAAGCGGTGTATCTCAAGAGACCCAGTACTTC
-	TRBD1	TRBV7-9	TRBJ2-3	CASSLGSGGYTDTQYF	TGTGCCAGCAGCTTAGGGTCAGGGGGATACACAGATACGCAGTATTTT
-	-	TRBV5-6	TRBJ1-1	CASRLGVMNTEAFF	TGTGCCAGCAGGTTGGGGGTCATGAACACTGAAGCTTTCTTT
-	-	TRBV4-3	TRBJ1-2	CASSQDRATYGYTF	TGCGCCAGCAGCCAAGACCGGGCCACCTATGGCTACACCTTC
-	-	TRBV28	TRBJ2-2	CASNKFGGELFF	TGTGCCAGTAATAAGTTCGGCGGGGAGCTGTTTTTT
-	-	TRBV27	TRBJ2-2	CASSSRRLRNTGELFF	TGTGCCAGCAGTTCAAGGAGACTAAGGAACACCGGGGAGCTGTTTTTT
once	-	TRBV9	TRBJ2-1	CASSSRDRAGNEQFF	TGTGCCAGCAGCTCCCGGGACCGAGCTGGGAATGAGCAGTTCTTC
-	TRBD1	TRBV5-4	TRBJ2-3	CASSIGQGGDTQYF	TGTGCCAGCAGTATAGGACAGGGGGGAGATACGCAGTATTTT
-	-	TRBV9	TRBJ2-3	CASSAWRAADTQYF	TGTGCCAGCAGCGCCTGGCGGGCCGCAGATACGCAGTATTTT
-	TRBD2	TRBV27	TRBJ2-7	CASSYSGSSYEQYF	TGTGCCAGCAGTTATAGCGGGAGCTCCTACGAGCAGTACTTC
-	-	TRBV19	TRBJ1-5	CASSILSSAVGYQPQHF	TGTGCCAGTAGTATTCTCTCTTCGGCCGTGGGGTATCAGCCCCAGCATTTT
-	TRBD1	TRBV4-3	TRBJ2-7	CASSQTYRGTGGYEQYF	TGCGCCAGCAGCCAAACATACCGGGGGACAGGGGGCTACGAGCAGTACTTC
-	TRBD2	TRBV27	TRBJ2-4	CASSLGGGNIQYF	TGTGCCAGCAGTTTAGGGGGGGGGAACATTCAGTACTTC
once	-	TRBV18	TRBJ2-2	CASSPRGGLANTGELFF	TGTGCCAGCTCACCGCGGGGCGGACTCGCGAACACCGGGGAGCTGTTTTTT
-	TRBD1	TRBV9	TRBJ1-1	CASSGQGLSGLRAFF	TGTGCCAGCAGCGGACAGGGGCTATCGGGTCTGCGAGCTTTCTTT
-	-	TRBV19	TRBJ1-1	CASTPGPPGGTEAFF	TGTGCCAGTACCCCAGGCCCCCCAGGAGGGACTGAAGCTTTCTTT
-	-	TRBV27	TRBJ2-7	CASSPRSSGYEQYF	TGTGCCAGCAGTCCCCGGAGTAGTGGTTACGAGCAGTACTTC
-	TRBD1	TRBV27	TRBJ2-7	CASSLSQGAYEQYF	TGTGCCAGCAGTTTATCACAGGGGGCCTACGAGCAGTACTTC
-	-	TRBV4-3	TRBJ2-7	CASSQDRGLAFYEQYF	TGCGCCAGCAGCCAAGATAGGGGCCTAGCGTTTTACGAGCAGTACTTC
-	TRBD1	TRBV6-5	TRBJ2-3	CAHFSGQGTDTQYF	TGTGCCCACTTTTCCGGACAGGGCACAGATACGCAGTATTTT
-	TRBD1	TRBV7-2	TRBJ1-4	CASSSGQGAFGTLREKLFF	TGTGCCAGCAGCTCTGGACAGGGAGCTTTTGGGACCCTTAGGGAAAAACTGTTTTTT
once	TRBD1	TRBV7-8	TRBJ1-4	CASSLSLRDRDGSTNEKLFF	TGTGCCAGCAGCTTAAGTCTTCGGGACAGGGATGGGTCAACTAATGAAAAACTGTTTTTT
-	TRBD1	TRBV5-6	TRBJ1-5	CASSSGTGIGQPQHF	TGTGCCAGCAGCTCCGGGACAGGTATCGGTCAGCCCCAGCATTTT
-	TRBD2	TRBV2	TRBJ2-5	CASSSLAEAQETQYF	TGTGCCAGCAGTTCCCTAGCGGAGGCCCAAGAGACCCAGTACTTC